Detailed here is one TCR beta chain. Antigen unknown. The same CDR3 can be traced to other DNA sequences in this sample. V trimming: 4 bases; J trimming: 8 bases; junction bases outside the gene matches: 2. CDR1 is MGHDK and CDR2 is SYGVNS in the germline V gene. The CDR3 is made up of 12 amino acids. Vbeta (60) and Jbeta (13) primers were used in the PCR. Produced via immunoSEQ multiplex PCR; TCRdb's table is partial and in-frame only. The table lists around 300,000 clones, around 66% of them singletons. The data derive from a study of cytomegalovirus exposure and HLA in healthy donors. The study, taken as a whole, reports: In a later analysis, at a false discovery rate of 0.05, about 16,000 TCR beta sequences matched HLA alleles. Confirmation was obtained in vitro that a few CMV-associated chains are specific for CMV antigens.

This sequence was found in a female donor in good health and CMV-seronegative. This chain connects TRBV25-1 to TRBJ1-2; TRBD1 matches 9 bases. The sample taken for sequencing was PBMCs. CDR3 coding DNA: TGTGCCAGCAGTGGACAGGGGGAGGGCTACACCTTC. Protein product: CASSGQGEGYTF.